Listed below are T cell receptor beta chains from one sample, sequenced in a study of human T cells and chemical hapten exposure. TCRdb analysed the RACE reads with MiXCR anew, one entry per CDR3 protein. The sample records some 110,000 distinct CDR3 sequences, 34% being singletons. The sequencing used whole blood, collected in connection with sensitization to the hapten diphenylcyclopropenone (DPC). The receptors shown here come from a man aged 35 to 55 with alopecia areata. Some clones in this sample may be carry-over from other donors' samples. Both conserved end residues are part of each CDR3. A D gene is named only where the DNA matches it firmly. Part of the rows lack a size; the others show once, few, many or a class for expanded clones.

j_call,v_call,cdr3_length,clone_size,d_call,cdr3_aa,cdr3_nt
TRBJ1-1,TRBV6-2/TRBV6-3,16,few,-,CASSLRQGRGNTEAFF,TGTGCCAGCAGCCTACGGCAGGGGCGGGGGAACACTGAAGCTTTCTTT
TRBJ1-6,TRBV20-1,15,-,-,CSAPVLGTYNSPLHF,TGCAGTGCCCCGGTGTTGGGTACCTATAATTCACCCCTCCACTTT
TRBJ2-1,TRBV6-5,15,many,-,CASSSTYLPHNEQFF,TGTGCCAGCAGTTCTACGTACCTACCCCACAATGAGCAGTTCTTC
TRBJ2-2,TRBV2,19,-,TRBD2,CASSEVGSGRAANTGELFF,TGTGCCAGCAGTGAAGTAGGTAGCGGGAGGGCCGCGAACACCGGGGAGCTGTTTTTT
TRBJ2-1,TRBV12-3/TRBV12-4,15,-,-,CASSLSGVVYNEQFF,TGTGCCAGCAGTTTAAGTGGGGTCGTATACAATGAGCAGTTCTTC
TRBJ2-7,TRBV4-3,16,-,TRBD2,CASSQSPTSGAYEQYF,TGCGCCAGCAGCCAATCCCCGACTAGCGGGGCCTACGAGCAGTACTTC
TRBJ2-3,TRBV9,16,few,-,CASSPGADGGADTQYF,TGTGCCAGCAGCCCAGGGGCGGACGGTGGGGCAGATACGCAGTATTTT
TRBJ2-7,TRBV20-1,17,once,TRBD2,CSARDGGRGYRGYEQYF,TGCAGTGCTAGGGACGGGGGGAGAGGGTACCGAGGCTACGAGCAGTACTTC
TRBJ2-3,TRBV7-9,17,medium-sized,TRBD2,CASSPPTSGTPTDTQYF,TGTGCCAGCAGCCCTCCGACTAGCGGGACTCCCACAGATACGCAGTATTTT
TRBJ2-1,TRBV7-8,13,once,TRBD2,CASSPMGGDPWFF,TGTGCCAGCAGCCCGATGGGGGGGGACCCTTGGTTCTTC
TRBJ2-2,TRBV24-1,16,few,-,CATSPRGAANTGELFF,TGTGCCACCAGTCCAAGGGGGGCTGCGAACACCGGGGAGCTGTTTTTT
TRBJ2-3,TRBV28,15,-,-,CASSLKPPSTDTQYF,TGTGCCAGCAGTTTAAAACCACCAAGCACAGATACGCAGTATTTT
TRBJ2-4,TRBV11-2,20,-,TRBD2,CASSLTGLGGREWAKNIQYF,TGTGCCAGCAGCTTAACCGGCCTGGGCGGGAGGGAGTGGGCCAAAAACATTCAGTACTTC
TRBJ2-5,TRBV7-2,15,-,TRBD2,CASSLSGRSKETQYF,TGTGCCAGCAGCTTAAGCGGGAGAAGTAAAGAGACCCAGTACTTC
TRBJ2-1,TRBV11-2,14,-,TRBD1,CASSPWTGDNEQFF,TGTGCCAGCAGCCCATGGACAGGAGACAATGAGCAGTTCTTC
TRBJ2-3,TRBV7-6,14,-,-,CASSLVGNRDTQYF,TGTGCCAGCAGCTTAGTCGGGAATCGAGATACGCAGTATTTT
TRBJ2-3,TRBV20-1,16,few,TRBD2,CSVISAGVGGTDTQYF,TGCAGTGTCATATCCGCGGGAGTAGGGGGCACAGATACGCAGTATTTT
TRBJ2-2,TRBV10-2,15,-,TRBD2,CASSEAGINTGELFF,TGCGCCAGCAGTGAAGCGGGAATTAACACCGGGGAGCTGTTTTTT
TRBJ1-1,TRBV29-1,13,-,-,CSVVRLSGTEAFF,TGCAGCGTTGTAAGGTTATCGGGCACTGAAGCTTTCTTT
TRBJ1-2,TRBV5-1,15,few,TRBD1,CASSLAGQSFYGYTF,TGCGCCAGCAGCTTGGCGGGACAGTCCTTCTATGGCTACACCTTC
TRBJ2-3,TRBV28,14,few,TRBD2,CASSRAGVEDTQYF,TGTGCCAGCAGTCGAGCGGGAGTAGAAGATACGCAGTATTTT
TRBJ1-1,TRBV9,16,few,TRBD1,CASSAENPDRGTEAFF,TGTGCCAGCAGCGCAGAAAACCCCGACAGGGGCACTGAAGCTTTCTTT
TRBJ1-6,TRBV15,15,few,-,CATSYGGSENSPLHF,TGTGCCACCAGCTACGGGGGGTCAGAAAATTCACCCCTCCACTTT
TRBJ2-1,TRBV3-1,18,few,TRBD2,CASSKGRGGGSSYNEQFF,TGTGCCAGCAGCAAGGGCAGAGGAGGCGGGAGCTCCTACAATGAGCAGTTCTTC
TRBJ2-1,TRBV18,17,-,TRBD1,CASSLYAGTGAYNEQFF,TGTGCCAGCTCACTGTACGCCGGGACAGGGGCCTACAATGAGCAGTTCTTC
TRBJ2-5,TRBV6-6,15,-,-,CASSYGVEGLGTQYF,TGTGCCAGCAGTTACGGTGTCGAGGGGCTCGGGACCCAGTACTTC
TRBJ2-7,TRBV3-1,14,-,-,CASSAATASYEQYF,TGTGCCAGCAGCGCTGCGACGGCCTCCTACGAGCAGTACTTC
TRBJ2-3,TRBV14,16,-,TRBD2,CASSQLAGGPTDTQYF,TGTGCCAGCAGCCAACTAGCGGGAGGCCCCACAGATACGCAGTATTTT
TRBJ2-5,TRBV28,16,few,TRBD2,CASSLFGTSGQETQYF,TGTGCCAGCAGTTTGTTTGGGACTAGCGGGCAAGAGACCCAGTACTTC
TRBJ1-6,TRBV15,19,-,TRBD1,CATSRAYSPVRRGDSPLHF,TGTGCCACCAGCAGAGCTTATTCCCCCGTTCGCAGGGGGGATTCACCCCTCCACTTT
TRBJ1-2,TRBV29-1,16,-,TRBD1,CSVEMGTGGARYGYTF,TGCAGCGTTGAGATGGGTACAGGGGGCGCACGCTATGGCTACACCTTC
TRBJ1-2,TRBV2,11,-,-,CARRGSYGYTF,TGTGCCAGACGGGGCTCTTATGGCTACACCTTC
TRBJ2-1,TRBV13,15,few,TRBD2,CASSLVTSGPYEQFF,TGTGCCAGCAGCTTAGTAACTAGCGGCCCCTATGAGCAGTTCTTC
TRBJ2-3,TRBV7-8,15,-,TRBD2,CASSLAGGPSDTQYF,TGTGCCAGCAGCTTGGCGGGAGGGCCGTCAGATACGCAGTATTTT
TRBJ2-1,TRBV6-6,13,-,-,CASSLSSVLWQFF,TGTGCCAGCAGTCTTTCTAGCGTTTTGTGGCAGTTCTTC
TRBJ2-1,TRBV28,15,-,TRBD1,CASSGPGQGTNEQFF,TGTGCCAGCAGTGGCCCGGGACAGGGGACCAATGAGCAGTTCTTC
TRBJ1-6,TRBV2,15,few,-,CASSDLWQDNSPLHF,TGTGCCAGCAGTGATTTATGGCAGGATAATTCACCCCTCCACTTT
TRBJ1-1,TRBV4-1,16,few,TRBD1,CASSHIGQGASTEAFF,TGCGCCAGCAGCCATATTGGACAGGGGGCCAGCACTGAAGCTTTCTTT
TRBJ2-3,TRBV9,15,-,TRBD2,CASSEPGLDTDTQYF,TGTGCCAGCAGTGAACCGGGACTAGACACAGATACGCAGTATTTT
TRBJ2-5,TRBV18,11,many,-,CASSPQETQYF,TGTGCCAGCAGCCCACAAGAGACCCAGTACTTC
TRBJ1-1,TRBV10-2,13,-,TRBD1,CASSMQGASEAFF,TGCGCCAGCAGCATGCAGGGGGCTAGTGAAGCTTTCTTT
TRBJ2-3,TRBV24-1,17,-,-,CATSDPAREGATDTQYF,TGTGCCACCAGTGATCCAGCCAGGGAAGGGGCGACAGATACGCAGTATTTT
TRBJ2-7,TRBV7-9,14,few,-,CASSFGDPPYEQYF,TGTGCCAGCAGCTTCGGTGACCCGCCCTACGAGCAGTACTTC
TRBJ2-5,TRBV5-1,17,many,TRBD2,CASSFRLAGGPLKTQYF,TGCGCCAGCAGCTTCAGACTAGCGGGAGGGCCGCTGAAGACCCAGTACTTC
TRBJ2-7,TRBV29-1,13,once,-,CSVVPGGVYEQYF,TGCAGCGTGGTCCCTGGCGGGGTCTACGAGCAGTACTTC
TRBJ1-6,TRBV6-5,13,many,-,CASKIRTGSPLHF,TGTGCCAGCAAAATCAGGACGGGTTCACCCCTCCACTTT
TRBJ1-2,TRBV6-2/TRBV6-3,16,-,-,CASSGGRSPARYGYTF,TGTGCCAGCAGTGGGGGACGGAGCCCTGCTCGGTATGGCTACACCTTC
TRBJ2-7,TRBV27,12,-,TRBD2,CASSFREGEQYF,TGTGCCAGCAGTTTCAGGGAGGGAGAGCAGTACTTC
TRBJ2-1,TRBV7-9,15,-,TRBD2,CASIQTSARYNEQFF,TGTGCCAGCATCCAGACTAGCGCCCGTTACAATGAGCAGTTCTTC
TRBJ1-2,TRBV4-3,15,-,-,CASSQGLVRAYGYTF,TGCGCCAGCAGCCAGGGACTAGTGCGGGCCTATGGCTACACCTTC